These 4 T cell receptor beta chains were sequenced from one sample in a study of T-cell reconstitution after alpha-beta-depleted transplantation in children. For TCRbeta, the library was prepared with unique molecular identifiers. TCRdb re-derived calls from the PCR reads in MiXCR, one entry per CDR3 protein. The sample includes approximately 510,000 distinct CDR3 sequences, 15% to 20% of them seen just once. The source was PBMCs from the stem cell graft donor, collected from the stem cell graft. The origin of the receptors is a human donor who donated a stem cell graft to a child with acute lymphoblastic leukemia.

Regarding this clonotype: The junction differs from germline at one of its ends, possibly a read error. The chain's CDR3 is CCARSEPDSSYNEQFF. As DNA, the CDR3 is TGCTGTGCTCGTTCCGAGCCGGATAGCTCCTACAATGAGCAGTTCTTC. The chain has TRBV20-1 and TRBJ2-1; D unresolved. CDR1 and CDR2 from the germline V gene are DFQATT and SNEGSKA (reference sequence). CDR3 length: 16 residues.

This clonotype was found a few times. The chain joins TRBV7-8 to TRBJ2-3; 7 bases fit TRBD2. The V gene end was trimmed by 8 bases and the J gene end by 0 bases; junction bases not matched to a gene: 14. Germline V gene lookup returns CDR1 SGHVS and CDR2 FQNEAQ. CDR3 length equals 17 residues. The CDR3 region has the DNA TGTGCCAGCGATATAAGCGGGGCGAATGTTAGCACAGATACGCAGTATTTT. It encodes CASDISGANVSTDTQYF.

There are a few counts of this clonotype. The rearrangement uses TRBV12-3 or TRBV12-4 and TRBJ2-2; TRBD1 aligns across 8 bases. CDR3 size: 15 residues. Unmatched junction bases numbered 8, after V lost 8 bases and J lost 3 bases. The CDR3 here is CASGEGQGYTGELFF. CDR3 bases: TGTGCCAGCGGAGAAGGACAGGGCTACACCGGGGAGCTGTTTTTT.

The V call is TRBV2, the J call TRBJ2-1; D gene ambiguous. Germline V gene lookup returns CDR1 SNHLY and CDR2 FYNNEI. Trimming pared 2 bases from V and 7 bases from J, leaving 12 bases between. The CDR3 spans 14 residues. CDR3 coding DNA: TGTGCCAGCAGTGAATTTCAGGAAAGGAATGAGCAGTTCTTC. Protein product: CASSEFQERNEQFF.